These 14 T cell receptor beta chains came from one sample sequenced in a study of radiotherapy plus CTLA-4 blockade in lung cancer. Sequencing was performed with immunoSEQ multiplex PCR; in TCRdb, only in-frame clones are kept and a portion is missing. The table lists about 120,000 clones, about four fifths of them singletons. The source material was peripheral blood, sampled from a patient treated with radiotherapy plus ipilimumab. The receptor source for this set is a human donor with non-small cell lung cancer who had a partial response to radiotherapy plus ipilimumab.

CDR3 sequence: CASSLGQGPTEAFF. The CDR3 region has the DNA TGTGCCAGCAGCTTAGGACAGGGTCCCACTGAAGCTTTCTTT. J is TRBJ1-1 and V is TRBV5-4, with 8 bases fitting TRBD1. V was pared by 2 bases and J by 4 bases, with 4 bases of the junction left unmatched. This CDR3 is 14 amino acids long. Germline V CDR1 and CDR2: SGHNT, YYREEE (reference sequence).

This clone occurred a few times. J is TRBJ2-7 and V is TRBV28; tentatively, D is TRBD1 (6 bases). Trimming removed 6 bases from V and 0 bases from J, with 12 bases in between. Germline CDR1 reads MDHEN; CDR2 reads SYDVKM. The CDR3 is made up of 14 amino acids. In DNA form, the CDR3 reads TGTGCCAGCAGCAAAACAGGGCTCTCCTACGAGCAGTACTTC. Its protein product is CASSKTGLSYEQYF.

The chain carries TRBV5-6 and TRBJ2-7; perhaps TRBD2 as D (6 bases). The CDR3 sequence is 17 residues long. Germline values: CDR1 SGHDT, CDR2 YYEEEE. The V and J ends lost 4 bases and 1 base respectively, with 21 bases between them. The CDR3 spells CASSPPPSASPSYEQYV. The CDR3 nucleotides read TGTGCCAGCAGCCCACCACCTAGCGCGAGCCCATCCTACGAGCAGTACGTC.

A word on this clone: Its ends do not fully match the called genes, so a read error is possible. The gene calls are TRBV19 and TRBJ2-1, with a possible D match to TRBD2 (6 bases). Germline V CDR1 and CDR2: LNHDA, SQIVND (reference sequence). The CDR3 has 12 residues. Written as DNA, the CDR3 is TGTGCCAGTAGGGCGCGGGGACGCACGTCAATCTTC. Its protein is CASRARGRTSIF.

This CDR3 is CASSVASLGAGGYNEQFF. CDR3 sequence (DNA): TGTGCCAGCAGCGTAGCCTCTTTAGGCGCGGGAGGCTACAATGAGCAGTTCTTC. The chain combines TRBV9 with TRBJ2-1; 8 nucleotides agree with TRBD2. CDR1 is SGDLS, CDR2 YYNGEE, per germline. This CDR3 is 18 amino acids long. Trimming removed 0 bases from V and 3 bases from J; junction bases left unmatched: 11.

The J gene is TRBJ2-5, the V gene TRBV4-2; tentatively, D is TRBD2 (5 bases). In germline, CDR1 is LGHNA, CDR2 YNFKEQ. The CDR3 loop spans 15 amino acids. The germline V and J ends were trimmed by 0 bases and 5 bases, with 13 bases remaining between them. The CDR3 bases are TGTGCCAGCAGCCAAGACGGCGCGCGGGCGGAGACCCAGTACTTC. It translates to CASSQDGARAETQYF.

The J gene is TRBJ1-1, the V gene TRBV6-5, with no clear D. V lost 6 bases, J lost 1 base, and 12 bases lay in between. The CDR3 runs to 14 residues. From germline, CDR1 is MNHEY and CDR2 SVGAGI. The CDR3 protein is CASRVHAGNTEAFF. The CDR3 coding sequence is TGTGCCAGCAGGGTACATGCAGGGAACACTGAAGCTTTCTTT.

This clone was seen a few times. V usage is TRBV6-6 and J usage is TRBJ1-3; 7 nucleotides agree with TRBD1. J gave up 0 bases and V 4 bases, and 0 bases lay outside the gene matches. Germline V CDR1 and CDR2: MNHNY, SVGAGI (reference sequence). The CDR3 is 14 amino acids. CDR3 protein: CASSWDSSGNTIYF. DNA of the CDR3: TGTGCCAGCAGTTGGGACAGCTCTGGAAACACCATATATTTT.

The rearrangement uses TRBV29-1 and TRBJ1-2, with 9 positions matching TRBD1. CDR3 length: 18 residues. The trim removed 7 bases at V and 3 bases at J, leaving 21 bases unmatched. Germline V gives CDR1 SQVTM, CDR2 ANQGSEA. CDR3 DNA: TGCAGCGCTTATGGCCTCTCGGGGGACAGGGAGTATGACTATGGCTACACCTTC. Amino acid sequence: CSAYGLSGDREYDYGYTF.

The chain uses TRBV5-4 and TRBJ2-1, with TRBD2 identical over 7 bases. Germline V gene data show CDR1 as SGHNT and CDR2 as YYREEE (reference sequence). The CDR3 loop spans 16 amino acids. V shed 4 bases and J 3 bases; nucleotides not matched to a gene: 10. Written as DNA, the CDR3 is TGTGCCAGCAGCCAAGATTTGCGGGAGTACTACAATGAGCAGTTCTTC. Its translation is CASSQDLREYYNEQFF.

The V gene is TRBV11-2, the J gene TRBJ2-7; possible D gene TRBD1, 6 bases. V lost 4 bases, J lost 6 bases, and 16 bases lay in between. Germline CDR1 SGHAT, CDR2 FQNNGV. The CDR3 has 14 residues. The CDR3 protein is CASSSVQGKGEQYV. CDR3 nucleotides: TGTGCCAGCAGCTCTGTACAGGGTAAAGGCGAGCAGTACGTC.

The gene calls are TRBV19 and TRBJ2-7, with 7 bases lining up with TRBD1. Germline V gene lookup returns CDR1 LNHDA and CDR2 SQIVND (reference sequence). Trimming took 1 base from V and 2 from J; bases not matched to a gene: 5. CDR3 length: 15 residues. The CDR3 nucleotides are TGTGCCAGTAGTATAGTAGGACAGGCGACCTACGAGCAGTACTTC. Amino acids: CASSIVGQATYEQYF. Based on the CDR3 plus reference TRBV19 and TRBJ2-7, the full variable domain is DGGITQSPKYLFRKEGQNVTLSCEQNLNHDAMYWYRQDPGQGLRLIYYSQIVNDFQKGDIAEGYSVSREKKESFPLTVTSAQKNPTAFYLCASSIVGQATYEQYFGPGTRLTVT.

The chain uses TRBV5-4 and TRBJ2-2; tentative D call: TRBD2 (5 bases). The V gene's germline CDR1 is SGHNT and CDR2 YYREEE (reference sequence). The CDR3 totals 16 residues. V was pared by 4 bases and J by 4 bases, with 17 bases between. The CDR3 loop reads CASSPPGLRGTGELFF. The CDR3 region has the DNA TGTGCCAGCAGCCCTCCGGGATTAAGAGGCACCGGGGAGCTGTTTTTT. The entire variable domain, with the rest obtained from reference TRBV5-4 and TRBJ2-2, is as follows: ETGVTQSPTHLIKTRGQQVTLRCSSQSGHNTVSWYQQALGQGPQFIFQYYREEENGRGNFPPRFSGLQFPNYSSELNVNALELDDSALYLCASSPPGLRGTGELFFGEGSRLTVL.

The rearrangement joins TRBV5-6 to TRBJ1-5, with 7 positions matching TRBD1. V shed 3 bases, J shed 4 bases, and the junction held 4 bases outside the gene matches. The CDR3 loop spans 14 amino acids. Germline-derived CDR1 and CDR2 are SGHDT and YYEEEE. The CDR3 loop reads CASSSLDRNQPQHF. CDR3 DNA: TGTGCCAGCAGCTCCCTGGACAGGAATCAGCCCCAGCATTTT.